Listed here are 31 T cell receptor beta chains from one sample, sequenced in a study of T cell responses to AZD1222 COVID-19 vaccine (dated by TCRdb to the early 2020s). Library method: the immunoSEQ multiplex PCR assay. TCRdb mirrors the immuneACCESS table, restricted to in-frame sequences. Some clones are absent from its copies; in checked studies, under half trace to an unresolved V gene, and the reason for the others is unknown. In all, the sample holds tens of thousands of clones, and about three quarters of those were seen once. The biggest ten clones account for roughly 50% of the sample. This specimen's time point label, per the study, means: about 28 days (+/-7) after the second vaccine dose. The specimen comprised peripheral blood, sampled 28 days after the second AZD1222 dose. The receptor set was obtained from an adult who received the AZD1222 COVID-19 vaccine.

The CDR3 loop is CASRPGTVEKLFF. CDR3 nucleotide sequence: TGTGCCAGCAGGCCTGGGACAGTAGAAAAACTGTTTTTT. The chain carries TRBV12-3 or TRBV12-4 and TRBJ1-4; 7 nucleotides align to TRBD1. The CDR3 length is 13 residues. J lost 8 bases, V lost 6 bases, and 6 bases had no gene match.

The gene calls are TRBV4-1 and TRBJ1-1; the D is unclear. Germline assignment: CDR1 MGHRA and CDR2 YSYEKL. The CDR3 loop spans 17 amino acids. Trimming shortened V by 0 bases and J by 1 base, and 15 bases separated the two germline ends. CDR3 nucleotides: TGCGCCAGCAGCCAAGATGTGCAGACGCTATGGAACACTGAAGCTTTCTTT. Residues: CASSQDVQTLWNTEAFF.

The chain uses TRBV6-1 and TRBJ2-1, with D perhaps matching TRBD1 or TRBD2 (5 bases each). Germline CDR1 reads MNHNS; CDR2 reads SASEGT. Trimming left V 0 bases short and J 4 bases short, with 13 bases between. The CDR3 runs 16 residues. This CDR3 is CASSEAPGTLYNEQFF. The CDR3 nucleotides are TGTGCCAGCAGTGAAGCGCCGGGGACCCTTTACAATGAGCAGTTCTTC.

A few counts support this clone. The chain carries TRBV27 and TRBJ1-5; no clear D gene. This CDR3 contains 15 residues. Trimming pared 6 bases from V and 3 bases from J, leaving 15 bases between. Per germline, CDR1 MNHEY and CDR2 SMNVEV (reference sequence). The CDR3 bases are TGTGCCAGCAGAGGCCTTATGGGTGCCAATCAGCCCCAGCATTTT. Amino acid sequence: CASRGLMGANQPQHF.

The J gene is TRBJ2-3, the V gene TRBV5-5; D is undetermined. The length of the CDR3 is 13 residues. Per germline, CDR1 SGHKS and CDR2 YYEKEE (reference sequence). V dropped 0 bases and J dropped 7 bases, with 9 bases sitting between them. CDR3: CASSLAPIHTQYF. The CDR3 DNA reads as TGTGCCAGCAGCTTGGCCCCCATTCATACGCAGTATTTT.

The genes are TRBV7-9 and TRBJ1-5; D gene ambiguous. The length of the CDR3 is 14 residues. V was pared by 1 base and J by 3 bases, with 7 bases between. The V gene's germline CDR1 is SEHNR and CDR2 FQNEAQ (reference sequence). CDR3 region: CASSLGADNQPQHF. As DNA, the CDR3 is TGTGCCAGCAGCTTAGGGGCGGACAATCAGCCCCAGCATTTT.

This chain connects TRBV10-1 to TRBJ2-7; 8 positions match TRBD1. The CDR3 is 14 residues long. From germline, CDR1 is WNHNN and CDR2 SYGVQD (reference sequence). Losses at the gene ends were 7 bases for V and 0 bases for J; bases not matched to a gene: 5. This CDR3 is CASNWDRSSYEQYF. The CDR3 DNA follows: TGCGCCAGCAACTGGGACAGGAGCTCCTACGAGCAGTACTTC.

The chain employs TRBV6-5 and TRBJ1-1, with 7 bases fitting TRBD1. Germline V gene data show CDR1 as MNHEY and CDR2 as SVGAGI. The V segment lost 5 bases and the J segment 4 bases; nucleotides outside the gene matches: 7. The CDR3 is 14 amino acids. The CDR3 spells CASSLTGVGTEAFF. The CDR3 DNA follows: TGTGCCAGCAGTCTAACAGGGGTCGGCACTGAAGCTTTCTTT.

By share, this clone ranks as medium-sized. This chain connects TRBV6-2 or TRBV6-3 to TRBJ2-2, with 7 bases matching TRBD1. This CDR3 has 17 residues. Germline assignment: CDR1 MNHEY and CDR2 SVGEGT. V lost 6 bases and J lost 1; bases outside the gene matches: 11. CDR3 in amino acids: CASSPSDRVKNTGELFF. The DNA for the CDR3 is TGTGCCAGCAGCCCCAGCGACAGGGTGAAGAACACCGGGGAGCTGTTTTTT.

The V gene is TRBV6-5, the J gene TRBJ1-2, with a tentative D call TRBD1 (5 bases). The CDR3 has 15 residues. The germline gives CDR1 MNHEY, CDR2 SVGAGI. V shed 6 bases and J shed 8 bases, with 22 bases lying between them. The CDR3 DNA follows: TGTGCCAGCAGCAGCCGACAGAGCCCCCAACGGGGCTACACCTTC. This translates into CASSSRQSPQRGYTF.

The chain is built from TRBV5-1 and TRBJ2-7, with D unclear. V lost 4 bases to trimming and J lost 1 base, with 21 bases between them. The germline gives CDR1 SGHRS, CDR2 YFSETQ. The CDR3 is 17 residues long. CDR3 nucleotide sequence: TGCGCCAGCAGCGAGAGTAGACCCGGTGGGGAATCCTACGAGCAGTACTTC. This codes for CASSESRPGGESYEQYF.

The gene calls are TRBV5-8 and TRBJ1-1; no clear D gene. Between the trimmed V and J ends, which lost 4 bases and 0 bases, there was a span of 10 bases. Germline CDR1 reads SGHTS; CDR2 reads YDEGEE. The CDR3 covers 14 residues. CDR3 protein: CASSRTGMNTEAFF. In nucleotides, the CDR3 is TGTGCCAGCAGCCGGACGGGTATGAACACTGAAGCTTTCTTT.

The V and J genes are TRBV5-1 and TRBJ2-1, with D perhaps being TRBD1 or TRBD2 (5 bases each). Trimming stripped 3 bases from V and 5 bases from J, with 21 bases between. CDR1 SGHRS and CDR2 YFSETQ come from the germline V gene. CDR3 length: 17 amino acids. CDR3: CASSWGSAGKGHNEQFF. CDR3 coding DNA: TGCGCCAGCAGCTGGGGGTCAGCAGGGAAGGGGCACAATGAGCAGTTCTTC.

The chain uses TRBV6-5 and TRBJ2-3; 8 positions match TRBD2. J was trimmed by 5 bases and V by 0 bases; bases with no gene match: 7. The CDR3 covers 16 residues. CDR1 and CDR2 (germline): MNHEY, SVGAGI. CDR3 nucleotide sequence: TGTGCCAGCAGTTACTCGGGGACTAGGACGATAGATACGCAGTATTTT. It codes for CASSYSGTRTIDTQYF.

This clone has more than one count but fewer than ten. The chain joins TRBV7-9 to TRBJ2-2; TRBD2 matches at 8 bases. This CDR3 contains 16 residues. Germline trimming cut 5 bases from V and 5 bases from J; bases unmatched to any gene: 10. Germline CDR1 reads SEHNR; CDR2 reads FQNEAQ (reference sequence). Written as DNA, the CDR3 is TGTGCCAGCAGCCAACAAGCGGGAGTTGGTACCGGGGAGCTGTTTTTT. As protein: CASSQQAGVGTGELFF.

The V gene is TRBV5-1, the J gene TRBJ2-1, with D perhaps matching TRBD1 (5 bases). CDR3 size: 13 residues. The germline V gene has CDR1 SGHRS and CDR2 YFSETQ. Trimming removed 3 bases from V and 4 bases from J, with 8 bases in between. The CDR3 DNA sequence: TGCGCCAGCAGCTATGACAGTTACAATGAGCAGTTCTTC. It encodes CASSYDSYNEQFF.

This sequence joins TRBV7-6 and TRBJ2-7, with a weak D call TRBD1 (6 bases). V shed 5 bases and J shed 4 bases, with 12 bases lying between them. This CDR3 contains 13 residues. The germline CDR1 and CDR2 sequences are SGHVS and FNYEAQ. The CDR3 spells CASSSTQGYEQYF. CDR3 sequence (DNA): TGTGCCAGCAGCAGCACTCAGGGGTACGAGCAGTACTTC. Looking up the rest from reference TRBV7-6 and TRBJ2-7 gives the full variable domain: GAGVSQSPRYKVTKRGQDVALRCDPISGHVSLYWYRQALGQGPEFLTYFNYEAQQDKSGLPNDRFSAERPEGSISTLTIQRTEQRDSAMYRCASSSTQGYEQYFGPGTRLTVT.

The chain recombines TRBV29-1 with TRBJ1-5, with D perhaps matching TRBD1 (5 bases). The CDR3 length is 13 residues. V was trimmed by 5 bases and J by 2 bases, leaving 10 bases between them. Germline V gene data show CDR1 as SQVTM and CDR2 as ANQGSEA. The CDR3 sequence is CSVTDRGNQPQHF. CDR3 bases: TGCAGCGTTACTGACAGAGGCAATCAGCCCCAGCATTTT.

V gene TRBV9 combines with J gene TRBJ1-2, with a tentative D call TRBD1 (5 bases). Trimming took 1 base from V and 2 from J, leaving 12 bases between them. The CDR3 is 15 amino acids. Per the germline V gene, CDR1 is SGDLS and CDR2 is YYNGEE. In DNA, the CDR3 is TGTGCCAGCAGCGTAAATCCGACAGTGAACTATGGCTACACCTTC. Translating it yields CASSVNPTVNYGYTF.

CDR3 amino acids: CASSQGLTGDYGYTF. The CDR3 DNA is TGTGCCAGCAGCCAGGGCCTGACAGGGGACTATGGCTACACCTTC. The chain recombines TRBV14 with TRBJ1-2; 8 nucleotides align to TRBD1. V shed 3 bases, J shed 3 bases, and the junction held 6 bases outside the gene matches. The CDR3 consists of 15 residues. CDR1 is SGHDN and CDR2 is FVKESK in the germline V gene.

CDR3 amino acids: CASSFSGRSVFNEQFF. The CDR3 nucleotides read TGTGCCAGCAGCTTCAGCGGGAGGTCGGTCTTCAATGAGCAGTTCTTC. The chain is built from TRBV5-4 and TRBJ2-1; 9 nucleotides line up with TRBD2. The trim removed 2 bases at V and 6 bases at J, leaving 9 bases unmatched. This CDR3 region has 16 residues. In germline, CDR1 is SGHNT, CDR2 YYREEE (reference sequence).

The gene calls are TRBV23-1 and TRBJ2-7; D gene ambiguous. Being an ORF, TRBV23-1 has a function that is uncertain. The V end lost 2 bases, the J end lost 3 bases, and 11 bases lay between the germline ends. The CDR3 is made up of 14 amino acids. CDR3: CASSQPTLDYEQYF. CDR3 DNA: TGCGCCAGCAGTCAACCCACTTTAGACTACGAGCAGTACTTC.

This clone was detected only a few times. The CDR3 sequence: CASRPGTLSYEQYF. In DNA form, the CDR3 reads TGTGCCAGCAGGCCCGGGACCTTATCCTACGAGCAGTACTTC. The rearrangement uses TRBV28 and TRBJ2-7, with D possibly being TRBD1 or TRBD2 (5 bases each). Deletions cut 6 bases from V and 1 base from J, with 13 bases between. Germline V gene sequence: CDR1 MDHEN, CDR2 SYDVKM. CDR3 length: 14 residues.

This chain links TRBV2 with TRBJ2-6; D unclear. Trimming pared 7 bases from V and 0 bases from J, leaving 13 bases between. The CDR3 consists of 16 residues. Germline values: CDR1 SNHLY, CDR2 FYNNEI. This CDR3 reads CASNRVGLSGANVLTF. For the CDR3, the DNA is TGTGCCAGCAATCGAGTTGGGCTCTCTGGGGCCAACGTCCTGACTTTC.

This sequence joins TRBV7-9 and TRBJ1-1, with D unresolved. The CDR3 length is 15 residues. Germline loops: CDR1 SEHNR, CDR2 FQNEAQ (reference sequence). V gave up 0 bases and J gave up 7 bases, with 15 bases separating them. The CDR3: CASSLAPSDQYEAFF. CDR3 DNA sequence: TGTGCCAGCAGCTTAGCCCCCTCGGATCAGTATGAAGCTTTCTTT.

V and J are TRBV5-1 and TRBJ2-7; 10 bases match TRBD2. The CDR3 is 15 residues long. Germline CDR1 SGHRS, CDR2 YFSETQ. The V segment lost 3 bases and the J segment 6 bases; nucleotides outside the gene matches: 9. CDR3 in amino acids: CASSSLAGAPVEQYF. CDR3 sequence (DNA): TGCGCCAGCAGCTCCCTAGCGGGGGCCCCCGTCGAGCAGTACTTC.

The table lists this clone with a count of one. In DNA form, the CDR3 reads TGTGCCAGTAGTATTCCCGGCTCTGGAAACACCATATATTTT. Translation gives CASSIPGSGNTIYF. V is TRBV19 and J is TRBJ1-3; D ambiguous. CDR1 is LNHDA and CDR2 is SQIVND in the germline V gene (reference sequence). Trimming left V 3 bases short and J 0 bases short, with 6 bases between. CDR3 length equals 14 residues.

V is TRBV24-1 and J is TRBJ1-5, with D maybe TRBD1 (5 bases). V lost 5 bases to trimming and J lost 7 bases, with 14 bases between them. The CDR3 spans 14 residues. CDR1 is KGHDR and CDR2 is SFDVKD in the germline V gene. The CDR3 bases are TGTGCCACCAGTGGGGCGGGGGTGCGACAGCCCCAGCATTTT. Encoded protein: CATSGAGVRQPQHF.

Only a few counts were recorded for this clone. This chain links TRBV9 with TRBJ2-1, with 7 bases that match TRBD2. Germline loops: CDR1 SGDLS, CDR2 YYNGEE. V shed 3 bases and J 3 bases; nucleotides not matched to a gene: 9. The CDR3 is 16 residues long. Here the CDR3 DNA reads TGTGCCAGCAGCGCTCAGCGGGATATTCTCTACAATGAGCAGTTCTTC. The encoded protein is CASSAQRDILYNEQFF.

The V gene is TRBV6-5, the J gene TRBJ1-5; a possible D gene is TRBD1 (6 bases). CDR3 length: 15 residues. V lost 8 bases and J 5 bases, leaving 19 bases between the germline ends. CDR1 is MNHEY, CDR2 SVGAGI, per germline. CDR3 sequence: CASGSGQGPDQPQHF. DNA for the CDR3: TGTGCCAGCGGGTCGGGGCAGGGGCCGGATCAGCCCCAGCATTTT.

V usage is TRBV7-2 and J usage is TRBJ2-3; D is undetermined. CDR3 length: 14 amino acids. Trimming left V 4 bases short and J 0 bases short, with 8 bases between. The germline gives CDR1 SGHTA, CDR2 FQGNSA. CDR3 residues: CASSSDGSTDTQYF. The CDR3, as DNA: TGTGCCAGCAGCTCGGACGGGAGCACAGATACGCAGTATTTT.